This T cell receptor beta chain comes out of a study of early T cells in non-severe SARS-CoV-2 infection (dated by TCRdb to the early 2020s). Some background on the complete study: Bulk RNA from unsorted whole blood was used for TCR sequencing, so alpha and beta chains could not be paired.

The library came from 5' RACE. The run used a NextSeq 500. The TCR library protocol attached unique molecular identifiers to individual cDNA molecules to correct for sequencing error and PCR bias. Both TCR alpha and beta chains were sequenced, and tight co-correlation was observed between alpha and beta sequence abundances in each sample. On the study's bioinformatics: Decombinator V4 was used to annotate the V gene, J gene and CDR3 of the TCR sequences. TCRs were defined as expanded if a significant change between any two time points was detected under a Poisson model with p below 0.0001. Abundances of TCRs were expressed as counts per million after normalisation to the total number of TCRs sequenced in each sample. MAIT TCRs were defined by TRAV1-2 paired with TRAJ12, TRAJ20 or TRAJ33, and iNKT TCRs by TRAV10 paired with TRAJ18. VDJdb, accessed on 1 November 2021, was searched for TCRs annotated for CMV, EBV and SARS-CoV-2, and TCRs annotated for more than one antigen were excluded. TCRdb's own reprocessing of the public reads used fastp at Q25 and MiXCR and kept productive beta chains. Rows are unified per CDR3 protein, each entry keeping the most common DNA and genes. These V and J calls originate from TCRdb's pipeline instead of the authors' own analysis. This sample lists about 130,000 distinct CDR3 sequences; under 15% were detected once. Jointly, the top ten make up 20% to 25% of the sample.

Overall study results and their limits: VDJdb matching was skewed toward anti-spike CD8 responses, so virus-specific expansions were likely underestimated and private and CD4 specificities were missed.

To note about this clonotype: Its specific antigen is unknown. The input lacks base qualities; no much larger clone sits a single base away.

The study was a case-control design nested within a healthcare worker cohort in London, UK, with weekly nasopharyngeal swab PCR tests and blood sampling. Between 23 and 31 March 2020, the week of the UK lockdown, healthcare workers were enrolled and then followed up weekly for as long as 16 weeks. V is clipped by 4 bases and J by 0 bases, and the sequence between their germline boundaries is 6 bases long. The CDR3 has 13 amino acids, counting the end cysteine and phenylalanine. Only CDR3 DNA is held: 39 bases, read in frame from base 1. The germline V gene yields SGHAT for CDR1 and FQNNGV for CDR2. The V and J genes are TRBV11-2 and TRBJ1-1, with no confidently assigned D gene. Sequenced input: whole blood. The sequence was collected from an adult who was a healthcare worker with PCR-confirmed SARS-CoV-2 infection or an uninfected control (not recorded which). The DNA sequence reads TGTGCCAGCAGCTCAACAATGAACACTGAAGCTTTCTTT. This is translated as CASSSTMNTEAFF.